This section outlines one T cell receptor (beta chain) sequence together with its context. Its antigen is currently not known. The record has no base qualities; no much larger clone is one base away. These data originate in a study of T cell changes during pregnancy in multiple sclerosis (dated by TCRdb to between 2018 and 2020). In the study overall: The study examined how the T cell repertoire changed over the course of pregnancy in women with multiple sclerosis.

Libraries were built with the immunoSEQ multiplex PCR assay. In TCRdb, the immuneACCESS table is reduced to in-frame sequences with V and J assigned. These tables do not hold every clone; where another copy was compared, an unresolved V gene accounts for under half, and the others remain unexplained. This sample holds more than 35,000 clones; roughly 92% were observed only once. Approximately 0.41% of the sample is taken by the ten largest. The germline V gene (reference sequence) specifies LNHDA as CDR1 and SQIVND as CDR2. The V end loses 9 bases and the J end loses 7 bases, and a stretch of 12 bases separates them. From the cysteine through the phenylalanine, the CDR3 covers 12 amino acids. The sequence is cut down to CDR3 DNA, 36 bases in frame from base 1.

The origin of this receptor is a female donor in good health, enrolled as a control in a pregnancy study. The material was CD4+ T cells from peripheral blood mononuclear cells, obtained in the third trimester of pregnancy. In this chain, TRBV19 is recombined with TRBJ1-4, and possibly TRBD1, on 6 matching bases. The DNA reads TGTGCCAGCAGACGGGACATTGAAAAACTGTTTTTT. The resulting protein is CASRRDIEKLFF.